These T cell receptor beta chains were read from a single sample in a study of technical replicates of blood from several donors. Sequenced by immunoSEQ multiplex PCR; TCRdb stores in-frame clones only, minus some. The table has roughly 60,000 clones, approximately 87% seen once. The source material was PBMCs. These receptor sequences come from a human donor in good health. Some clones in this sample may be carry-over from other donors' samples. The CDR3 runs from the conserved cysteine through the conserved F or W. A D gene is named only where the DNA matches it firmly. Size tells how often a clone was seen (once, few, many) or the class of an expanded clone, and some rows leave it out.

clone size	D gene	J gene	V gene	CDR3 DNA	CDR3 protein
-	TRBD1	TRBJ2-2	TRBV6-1	TGTGCCAGCAGGTGGGACAGGGACACCGGGGAGCTGTTTTTT	CASRWDRDTGELFF
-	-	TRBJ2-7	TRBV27	TGTGCCAGCAGGCACCCCGGGGGTATCTACGAGCAGTACTTC	CASRHPGGIYEQYF
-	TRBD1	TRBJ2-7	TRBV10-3	TGTGCCATCTCGACGGGACAGGCCTTTTACGAGCAGTACTTC	CAISTGQAFYEQYF
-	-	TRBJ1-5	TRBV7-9	TGTGCCAGCAGCTTCTCCGGGAAAAAAGATCAGCCCCAGCATTTT	CASSFSGKKDQPQHF
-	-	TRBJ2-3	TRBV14	TGTGCCAGCAGCCTCAATCGCGGGCCGGATACGCAGTATTTT	CASSLNRGPDTQYF
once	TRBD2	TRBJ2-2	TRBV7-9	TGTGCCAGCAGCCTACTAGCGGGAGACCCCACCGGGGAGCTGTTTTTT	CASSLLAGDPTGELFF
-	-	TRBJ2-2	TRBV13	TGTGCCAGCAGCCCCCTAAGCGGGGAGCTGTTTTTT	CASSPLSGELFF
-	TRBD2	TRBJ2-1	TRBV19	TGTGCCAGTAGTCTAATAGCGGGAGGAAATGAGCAGTTCTTC	CASSLIAGGNEQFF
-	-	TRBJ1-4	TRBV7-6	TGTGCCAGCAGCCAGGGGTGGGCTAATGAAAAACTGTTTTTT	CASSQGWANEKLFF
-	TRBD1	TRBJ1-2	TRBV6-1	TGTGCCAGCACCCCGGACAGGTCGTATGGCTACACCTTC	CASTPDRSYGYTF
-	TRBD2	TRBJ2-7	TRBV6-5	TGTGCCAGCAGTTACGCTAGCGGGAGCATCGACGAGCAGTACTTC	CASSYASGSIDEQYF
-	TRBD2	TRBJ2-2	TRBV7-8	TGTGCCAGCAGCCCCCTCTCGGGGAGGGACACCGGGGAGCTGTTTTTT	CASSPLSGRDTGELFF
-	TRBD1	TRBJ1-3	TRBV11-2	TGTGCCAGCAGCTTGATCAGGGGGTTATCTGGAAACACCATATATTTT	CASSLIRGLSGNTIYF
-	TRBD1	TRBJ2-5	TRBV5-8	TGTGCCAGCAGCTTTTACCGGGACAGTGGGTCCAGGGAGACCCAGTACTTC	CASSFYRDSGSRETQYF
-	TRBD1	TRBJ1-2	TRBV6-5	TGTGCCAGCAGGGGACAGGGGGCACGGGACTATGGCTACACCTTC	CASRGQGARDYGYTF
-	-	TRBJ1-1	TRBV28	TGTGCCAGTGAGATGAACACTGAAGCTTTCTTT	CASEMNTEAFF
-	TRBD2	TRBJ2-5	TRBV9	TGTGCCAGCAGCGTAGCAGGTCCTAGCGGGGGCCAAGAGACCCAGTACTTC	CASSVAGPSGGQETQYF
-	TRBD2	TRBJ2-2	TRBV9	TGTGCCAGCAGCTCCGGGACTAGCAGAGACGGGGAGCTGTTTTTT	CASSSGTSRDGELFF
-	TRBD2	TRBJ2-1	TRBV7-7	TGTGCCAGCAGCTTAGCAGGCCTAGCGGGAGAAGATGAGCAGTTCTTC	CASSLAGLAGEDEQFF
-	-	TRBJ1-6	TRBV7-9	TGTGCCAGCAGCACCCCCGGTGTTTCACCCCTCCACTTT	CASSTPGVSPLHF
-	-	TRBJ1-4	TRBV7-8	TGTGCCAGCAGCTTAGGGGCAAGCTATGAAAAACTGTTTTTT	CASSLGASYEKLFF
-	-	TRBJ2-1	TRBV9	TGTGCCAGCAGCAGGGGGGGCCAGTCCTACAATGAGCAGTTCTTC	CASSRGGQSYNEQFF
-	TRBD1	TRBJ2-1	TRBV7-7	TGTGCCAGCAGCTTAGACAGGGGGGCGCATGAGCAGTTCTTC	CASSLDRGAHEQFF
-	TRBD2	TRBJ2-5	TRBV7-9	TGTGCCAGCAGCGCGGGACTAGCGGGAGCATGGCAGGAGACCCAGTACTTC	CASSAGLAGAWQETQYF
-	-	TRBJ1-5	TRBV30	TGTGCCTGGAGTAACAGGCTTCAGCCCCAGCATTTT	CAWSNRLQPQHF
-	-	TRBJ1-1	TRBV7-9	TGTGCCAGCAGCCAGGACCCCCTCGGCGGGGGCGGGCCGAACACTGAAGCTTTCTTT	CASSQDPLGGGGPNTEAFF
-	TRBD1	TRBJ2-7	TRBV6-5	TGTGCCAGCAGTTACTGGGACAGGGTGCACGAGCAGTACTTC	CASSYWDRVHEQYF
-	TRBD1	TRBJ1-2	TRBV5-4	TGTGCCAGCAGCTTGGCCAGGCAGGGGGCGGTAGCAGTTATACGTGGCTACACCTTC	CASSLARQGAVAVIRGYTF
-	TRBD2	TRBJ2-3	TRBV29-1	TGCAGCGTTGAGGCCGCGGGGGGAAGTTTTAGCACAGATACGCAGTATTTT	CSVEAAGGSFSTDTQYF
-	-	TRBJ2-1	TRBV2	TGTGCCAGCCGGGATGGGTACAATGAGCAGTTCTTC	CASRDGYNEQFF
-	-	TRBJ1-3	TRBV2	TGTGCCAGCGGAGGGGGGAGGGGATCTGGAAACACCATATATTTT	CASGGGRGSGNTIYF
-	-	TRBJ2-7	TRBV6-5	TGTGCCAGCAGTGCTCCAGGGGAAGGCACCTACGAGCAGTACTTC	CASSAPGEGTYEQYF
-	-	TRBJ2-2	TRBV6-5	TGTGCCAGCAGTTTCCGGTTCGCGGCGGGGACCGGGGAGCTGTTTTTT	CASSFRFAAGTGELFF
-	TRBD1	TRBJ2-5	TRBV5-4	TGTGCCAGCAGCTTGGGGACAGGGAAGAACCAGTACTTC	CASSLGTGKNQYF
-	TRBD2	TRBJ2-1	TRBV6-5	TGTGCCAGCAGTTCGAGCGGGGGTGGTAATGAGCAGTTCTTC	CASSSSGGGNEQFF
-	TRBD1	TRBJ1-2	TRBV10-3	TGTGCCATCAGCGTTGGACAGGGCAACTATGGCTACACCTTC	CAISVGQGNYGYTF
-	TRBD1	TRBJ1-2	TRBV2	TGTGCCAGCAGAATTGGACAGGGGGATGGCTACACCTTT	CASRIGQGDGYTF
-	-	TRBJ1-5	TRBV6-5	TGTGCCAGCAGTTACGAGCAGGGGTTTCAGCCCCAGCATTTT	CASSYEQGFQPQHF
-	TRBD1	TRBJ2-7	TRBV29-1	TGCAGCGTTGAGCAGGGGGCCCACGAGCAGTACTTC	CSVEQGAHEQYF
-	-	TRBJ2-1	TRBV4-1	TGCGCCAGCAGCCACCCCGGTGTCAATGAGCAGTTCTTC	CASSHPGVNEQFF
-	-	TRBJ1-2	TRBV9	TGTGCCAGCAGCGGCGTGAGGCAAGTCTATGGCTACACCTTC	CASSGVRQVYGYTF